Listed below are T cell receptor beta chains from one sample, sequenced in a study of molecular identifiers for immune sequencing clone quantification. From the PCR reads, TCRdb called clonotypes with MiXCR, one entry per CDR3 protein. Of a few hundred thousand distinct CDR3 sequences listed, 24% are singletons. Sequenced material: naive CD8+ T cells from blood, with Jurkat cell RNA spiked in. The source is a human donor in good health. Some libraries in this study had Jurkat cell RNA spiked in. CDR3s include the opening cysteine and the closing phenylalanine or tryptophan. The D gene is left open where the match is weak. The size field is filled for only some rows; it gives once, few, many or a size class.

J | size | D | V | CDR3 | DNA
TRBJ2-5 | many | NA | TRBV12-3/TRBV12-4 | CASSLGRVQETQYF | TGTGCCAGCAGTTTGGGCAGGGTCCAAGAGACCCAGTACTTC
TRBJ1-5 | few | NA | TRBV2 | CASSHHKDRRGNQPQHF | TGTGCCAGCAGCCACCATAAAGACAGGAGAGGCAATCAGCCCCAGCATTTT
TRBJ2-3 | once | TRBD1 | TRBV18 | CASSPMDRLRTDTQYF | TGTGCCAGCTCACCAATGGACAGGCTAAGGACAGATACGCAGTATTTT
TRBJ1-1 | many | NA | TRBV5-6 | CASSLGVGQNTEAFF | TGTGCCAGCAGCTTGGGGGTGGGGCAGAACACTGAAGCTTTCTTT
TRBJ1-5 | many | NA | TRBV28 | CASSLSGYSNQPQHF | TGTGCCAGCAGTTTATCGGGTTATAGCAATCAGCCCCAGCATTTT
TRBJ1-2 | many | NA | TRBV27 | CASSLSPGLNYGYTF | TGTGCCAGCAGTTTATCCCCAGGGTTGAACTATGGCTACACCTTC
TRBJ2-5 | NA | NA | TRBV6-2/TRBV6-3 | CANSYLGDQTETQYF | TGTGCCAACAGTTACCTTGGGGACCAGACAGAGACCCAGTACTTC
TRBJ1-1 | once | NA | TRBV27 | CASSLRVDAEAFF | TGTGCCAGCAGTTTAAGGGTAGACGCTGAAGCTTTCTTT
TRBJ1-5 | many | NA | TRBV24-1 | CATSRGLNQPQHF | TGTGCCACCAGTCGGGGCCTCAATCAGCCCCAGCATTTT
TRBJ2-3 | NA | NA | TRBV11-2 | CASSIRFGTDTQYF | TGTGCCAGCAGCATCCGGTTTGGCACAGATACGCAGTATTTT
TRBJ1-1 | many | NA | TRBV7-9 | CASSLVGADEAFF | TGTGCCAGCAGCCTAGTCGGGGCCGATGAAGCTTTCTTT
TRBJ1-2 | NA | NA | TRBV27 | CASSFWGTNYGYTF | TGTGCCAGCAGTTTCTGGGGAACTAACTATGGCTACACCTTC
TRBJ1-5 | NA | NA | TRBV25-1 | CASSASSPFDNQPQHF | TGTGCCAGCAGTGCTTCGAGTCCTTTTGACAATCAGCCCCAGCATTTT
TRBJ2-7 | few | TRBD2 | TRBV20-1 | CSATGLANEQYF | TGCAGTGCCACAGGACTAGCGAACGAGCAGTACTTC
TRBJ2-3 | NA | NA | TRBV10-3 | CAISESYGTDTQYF | TGTGCCATCAGTGAGTCGTACGGCACAGATACGCAGTATTTT
TRBJ1-1 | few | TRBD1 | TRBV7-2 | CASRRPLQGALTEAFF | TGTGCCAGCAGACGACCGCTCCAGGGGGCGCTTACTGAAGCTTTCTTT
TRBJ2-7 | once | TRBD2 | TRBV4-2 | CASRQAPNIAGGQYEQYF | TGTGCCAGCCGCCAAGCGCCTAACATAGCGGGGGGACAGTACGAGCAGTACTTC
TRBJ1-1 | NA | NA | TRBV4-1 | CASSQGPGQGVGGTEAFF | TGCGCCAGCAGCCAAGGACCAGGGCAGGGCGTGGGGGGGACTGAAGCTTTCTTT
TRBJ2-3 | NA | TRBD1 | TRBV24-1 | CDTRDSNTDTQYF | TGTGACACCAGGGACAGCAACACAGATACGCAGTATTTT
TRBJ2-3 | many | NA | TRBV28 | CASSSPRLVAGADTQYF | TGTGCCAGCAGTTCCCCCCGGCTAGTTGCTGGCGCAGATACGCAGTATTTT
TRBJ1-1 | NA | NA | TRBV9 | CASSVDLGSHQAFF | TGTGCCAGCAGCGTAGATCTCGGTTCCCATCAAGCTTTCTTT
TRBJ1-2 | NA | TRBD1 | TRBV20-1 | CSALEMGQRTYGYTF | TGCAGTGCTTTAGAAATGGGACAGCGAACATATGGCTACACCTTC
TRBJ2-1 | NA | NA | TRBV6-5 | CASSYSGNYEQFF | TGTGCCAGCAGTTACTCGGGCAACTACGAGCAGTTCTTC
TRBJ2-3 | few | NA | TRBV10-2 | CASEGRGGPSYGDTQYF | TGCGCCAGCGAAGGTAGGGGGGGGCCATCATACGGAGATACGCAGTATTTT
TRBJ2-1 | NA | NA | TRBV29-1 | CSVPGQAYNEQFF | TGCAGCGTGCCGGGACAAGCCTACAATGAGCAGTTCTTC
TRBJ2-5 | NA | TRBD2 | TRBV4-3 | CASSLALAGEETQYF | TGCGCCAGCAGCCTTGCACTAGCGGGAGAAGAGACCCAGTACTTC
TRBJ2-7 | NA | TRBD2 | TRBV29-1 | CSVEKLREGSNEQYF | TGCAGCGTTGAAAAGTTGCGGGAGGGCTCCAACGAGCAGTACTTC
TRBJ1-1 | many | NA | TRBV20-1 | CSARIRNMNTEAFF | TGCAGTGCTAGGATTCGGAACATGAACACTGAAGCTTTCTTT
TRBJ1-5 | NA | TRBD1 | TRBV6-9 | CASSSSSRFGQGSQPQHF | TGTGCCAGCAGTTCGTCCTCGAGATTTGGACAGGGAAGCCAGCCCCAGCATTTT
TRBJ2-7 | NA | TRBD2 | TRBV2 | CAMRETSGAAYGQYF | TGTGCCATGCGGGAGACTAGCGGGGCGGCCTACGGGCAGTACTTC
TRBJ1-5 | NA | NA | TRBV27 | CASSLFSADSNQPQHF | TGTGCCAGCAGTTTATTCTCGGCAGATAGCAATCAGCCCCAGCATTTT
TRBJ2-1 | few | TRBD2 | TRBV6-5 | CASSLGLAGGPSFVNEQFF | TGTGCCAGCAGTCTCGGACTAGCGGGAGGGCCCTCCTTTGTAAATGAGCAGTTCTTC
TRBJ1-1 | many | NA | TRBV5-1 | CASSFGDTEAFF | TGCGCCAGCAGCTTCGGGGACACTGAAGCTTTCTTT
TRBJ2-3 | NA | TRBD1 | TRBV7-6 | CASSSFRGRSTDTQYF | TGTGCCAGCAGCTCGTTTAGGGGGCGGAGCACAGATACGCAGTATTTT
TRBJ2-3 | NA | NA | TRBV6-2/TRBV6-3 | CASSYGQLLSTDTQYF | TGTGCCAGCAGTTACGGACAGCTGCTCTCCACAGATACGCAGTATTTT
TRBJ1-2 | many | NA | TRBV5-4 | CASMGTGSSMGYTF | TGTGCCAGCATGGGAACAGGGTCCTCTATGGGCTACACCTTC
TRBJ2-7 | few | NA | TRBV11-2 | CASSLDPGSSYEQYF | TGTGCCAGCAGCTTAGATCCCGGTAGTTCCTACGAGCAGTACTTC
TRBJ1-2 | NA | NA | TRBV6-1 | CASSEMTGQGYTF | TGTGCCAGCAGTGAGATGACCGGCCAAGGCTACACCTTC
TRBJ1-2 | few | NA | TRBV3-1 | CASSQDEKQMGYTF | TGTGCCAGCAGCCAAGATGAAAAACAGATGGGCTACACCTTC
TRBJ2-3 | few | TRBD1 | TRBV7-9 | CASSPRQGQTTDTQYF | TGTGCCAGCAGTCCGAGACAGGGGCAAACCACAGATACGCAGTATTTT
TRBJ2-3 | NA | TRBD2 | TRBV9 | CASSVAGLAGGPRDTQYF | TGTGCCAGCAGCGTAGCGGGACTAGCGGGAGGGCCCAGAGATACGCAGTATTTT
TRBJ2-1 | many | NA | TRBV7-6 | CASSLALQGTGEQFF | TGTGCCAGCAGCTTAGCCCTCCAAGGTACGGGTGAGCAGTTCTTC
TRBJ2-3 | NA | NA | TRBV24-1 | CATSDSPRDPDTQYF | TGTGCCACCAGTGATTCCCCCAGGGACCCAGATACGCAGTATTTT
TRBJ2-3 | few | NA | TRBV7-6 | CASSPRKTDTQYF | TGTGCCAGCAGCCCGAGAAAAACAGATACGCAGTATTTT
TRBJ1-1 | many | NA | TRBV4-1 | CASSLDLLAAEAFF | TGCGCCAGCAGCCTAGACCTTTTGGCTGCTGAAGCTTTCTTT
TRBJ2-3 | few | TRBD2 | TRBV12-3/TRBV12-4 | CVSSLGLAGTGWADTQYF | TGTGTCAGCAGTTTGGGGCTAGCGGGGACGGGGTGGGCAGATACGCAGTATTTT
TRBJ2-3 | NA | TRBD1 | TRBV13 | CASSPGQGASDTQYF | TGTGCCAGCAGCCCTGGACAGGGGGCTTCAGATACGCAGTATTTT
TRBJ2-7 | NA | NA | TRBV2 | CASSEVNEQYF | TGTGCCAGCAGTGAAGTAAACGAGCAGTACTTC
TRBJ2-7 | NA | NA | TRBV10-3 | CAISATASYEQNF | TGTGCCATCAGTGCGACGGCTTCCTACGAGCAGAACTTC
TRBJ2-6 | few | NA | TRBV4-2 | CASSQRHGRGSGANVLTF | TGTGCCAGCAGCCAACGGCATGGGCGGGGCTCTGGGGCCAACGTCCTGACTTTC